Below are 21 T cell receptor beta chains sequenced from a single sample in a study of early T cells in non-severe SARS-CoV-2 infection. TCRdb recomputed calls from the 5' RACE reads with MiXCR, one row per CDR3 protein. Among approximately 98,000 distinct CDR3 sequences listed, 9% to 14% were seen once. The specimen sequenced was whole blood. These receptors were taken from an adult who was a healthcare worker with PCR-confirmed SARS-CoV-2 infection or an uninfected control (not recorded which).

The V and J genes are TRBV2 and TRBJ2-5; D remains unclear. The CDR3 extends over 15 amino acids. The germline gives CDR1 SNHLY, CDR2 FYNNEI. The ends were cut back, 6 bases at V and 7 bases at J, with 21 bases in the middle. In nucleotides, the CDR3 is TGTGCCAGCAGACTGATCGATGGGCTATACGGGACCCAGTACTTC. Encoded protein: CASRLIDGLYGTQYF.

The chain couples TRBV4-1 to TRBJ1-3; D might be TRBD1 (6 bases). Trimming shortened V by 1 base and J by 0 bases, and 22 bases separated the two germline ends. CDR1 is MGHRA and CDR2 is YSYEKL in the germline V gene. The CDR3 extends over 20 amino acids. The CDR3 DNA sequence: TGCGCCAGCAGCCAAGGAGGACAGTCCCTCACCTTGAGCTCTGGAAACACCATATATTTT. Translated, it gives CASSQGGQSLTLSSGNTIYF.

This chain uses TRBV2 with TRBJ2-7; the match to TRBD2 covers 11 bases. The CDR3 spans 14 residues. V was clipped by 6 bases and J by 0 bases; unmatched bases: 1. The germline CDR1 and CDR2 sequences are SNHLY and FYNNEI. This CDR3 is CASRGLAASYEQYF. As DNA, the CDR3 is TGTGCCAGCAGGGGACTAGCGGCCTCCTACGAGCAGTACTTC.

This clonotype was observed a handful of times. CDR3 bases: TGCGCCAGCAGCCAAGAGACGACTAGCGGGCGACCCGGGGAGCTGTTTTTT. It is translated as CASSQETTSGRPGELFF. The chain carries TRBV4-1 and TRBJ2-2; 10 nucleotides match TRBD2. The CDR3 sequence is 17 residues long. The trim removed 0 bases at V and 6 bases at J, leaving 7 bases unmatched. CDR1 and CDR2 from the germline V gene are MGHRA and YSYEKL.

This clonotype has ten or more counts. This chain connects TRBV20-1 to TRBJ2-1; 9 positions match TRBD1. The CDR3 is made up of 14 amino acids. Germline-derived CDR1 and CDR2 are DFQATT and SNEGSKA (reference sequence). The J segment lost 5 bases and the V segment lost 6 bases, leaving 8 bases of the junction unmatched. This CDR3 reads CSATRQGVDNEQFF. In DNA, the CDR3 is TGCAGTGCCACCCGACAGGGGGTGGACAATGAGCAGTTCTTC.

This clonotype was seen only a few times. The chain is built from TRBV6-6 and TRBJ2-7, with D unresolved. This CDR3 comprises 12 residues. Trimming removed 2 bases at V and 2 bases at J, with 4 bases between. Germline-derived CDR1 and CDR2 are MNHNY and SVGAGI (reference sequence). The CDR3 nucleotides are TGTGCCAGCAGTTACGAAACCTACGAGCAGTACTTC. It encodes CASSYETYEQYF.

The chain links TRBV3-1 to TRBJ2-1; perhaps D is TRBD1 or TRBD2 (5 bases each). This CDR3 is 15 amino acids long. The V end lost 1 base, the J end lost 2 bases, and 9 bases lay between the germline ends. CDR1 is LGHDT and CDR2 is YNNKEL in the germline V gene (reference sequence). CDR3 bases: TGTGCCAGCAGCCAAGTAGTGGGGGCCTACAATGAGCAGTTCTTC. Its protein product is CASSQVVGAYNEQFF.

This clonotype was seen more than once but under ten times. The rearrangement joins TRBV20-1 to TRBJ2-3; 10 nucleotides line up with TRBD2. From germline, CDR1 is DFQATT and CDR2 SNEGSKA (reference sequence). CDR3 length: 16 residues. J lost 2 bases, V lost 6 bases, and 11 bases had no gene match. The CDR3 sequence: CSAMRTSGVHTDTQYF. For the CDR3, the DNA is TGCAGTGCCATGAGGACTAGCGGTGTTCACACAGATACGCAGTATTTT.

V gene TRBV11-3 combines with J gene TRBJ2-4, with a possible D match to TRBD2 (6 bases). The CDR3 extends over 13 amino acids. CDR1 is SGHNT, CDR2 YENEEA, per germline. Trimming shortened V by 8 bases and J by 9 bases, and 17 bases separated the two germline ends. In DNA form, the CDR3 reads TGTGCCAGCGCCACCGGGGGAGGAGGCATTCAGTACTTC. Amino acids: CASATGGGGIQYF.

The rearrangement joins TRBV29-1 to TRBJ2-7; the D is unclear. This CDR3 contains 12 residues. V lost 2 bases, J lost 1 base, and 6 bases lay in between. The germline V gene has CDR1 SQVTM and CDR2 ANQGSEA. The CDR3 region is CSVENLSYEQYF. The CDR3 DNA reads as TGCAGCGTTGAAAACCTATCCTACGAGCAGTACTTC.

The chain couples TRBV12-3 or TRBV12-4 to TRBJ2-3; 8 nucleotides align to TRBD2. This CDR3 comprises 19 residues. V was clipped by 0 bases and J by 0 bases; unmatched bases: 11. The CDR3 here is CASSLARSGALRSTDTQYF. For the CDR3, the DNA is TGTGCCAGCAGTTTAGCGCGTAGCGGGGCCCTAAGAAGCACAGATACGCAGTATTTT.

This clonotype was found a few times. The V and J genes are TRBV5-1 and TRBJ2-1; D is unclear. Germline CDR1 and CDR2: SGHRS and YFSETQ. CDR3 length equals 13 residues. Trimming pared 0 bases from V and 6 bases from J, leaving 7 bases between. This CDR3 reads CASSLATSNEQFF. CDR3 DNA: TGCGCCAGCAGCTTGGCCACAAGCAATGAGCAGTTCTTC.

V gene TRBV19 combines with J gene TRBJ1-5, with D unclear. Trimming pared 3 bases from V and 4 bases from J, leaving 13 bases between. CDR1 and CDR2 from the germline V gene are LNHDA and SQIVND (reference sequence). The CDR3 is 15 residues long. CDR3 loop: CASSMTGIDNQPQHF. The DNA of the CDR3 is TGTGCCAGTAGTATGACGGGTATCGATAATCAGCCCCAGCATTTT.

For this clonotype: This may be a read error, as it is one base from a much larger clone. The genes are TRBV7-9 and TRBJ1-6; D is possibly TRBD1 (5 bases). The CDR3 covers 15 residues. Germline CDR1 reads SEHNR; CDR2 reads FQNEAQ (reference sequence). The V end lost 5 bases, the J end lost 5 bases, and 13 bases lay between the germline ends. The CDR3 region has the DNA TGTGCCAGCAGCCCTCAACAGGTGAATAATTCACCCCTCCACTTT. Translated: CASSPQQVNNSPLHF.

The chain has TRBV12-3 or TRBV12-4 and TRBJ1-1, with D perhaps TRBD1 (5 bases). The length of the CDR3 is 14 residues. V dropped 3 bases and J dropped 1 base, with 9 bases sitting between them. Here the CDR3 reads CASSFSGPNTEAFF. The CDR3 DNA is TGTGCCAGCAGTTTCTCAGGGCCGAACACTGAAGCTTTCTTT.

This sequence joins TRBV5-1 and TRBJ2-7; D is uncertain. The V gene's germline CDR1 is SGHRS and CDR2 YFSETQ. There are 17 residues in the CDR3. Trimming removed 1 base at V and 5 bases at J, with 22 bases between. In nucleotides, the CDR3 is TGCGCCAGCAGCTTGAGTCTTTCGCCGAATATGCGCGACGAGCAGTACTTC. It codes for CASSLSLSPNMRDEQYF.

This clonotype was observed a handful of times. The chain links TRBV6-5 to TRBJ2-5; possible D gene TRBD1, 5 bases. Germline V gives CDR1 MNHEY, CDR2 SVGAGI. V shed 2 bases and J shed 3 bases, with 13 bases lying between them. The CDR3 runs 15 residues. This CDR3 is CASSYGSGWEETQYF. The CDR3 DNA reads TGTGCCAGCAGTTACGGGTCAGGGTGGGAAGAGACCCAGTACTTC.

This chain links TRBV28 with TRBJ2-7; unclear D gene. V lost 3 bases and J 3 bases, leaving 6 bases between the germline ends. CDR3 size: 12 residues. Germline loops: CDR1 MDHEN, CDR2 SYDVKM. CDR3 sequence (DNA): TGTGCCAGCAGTTTTAAGGACTACGAGCAGTACTTC. Translated, it gives CASSFKDYEQYF.

This clonotype was observed at least ten times. The chain combines TRBV20-1 with TRBJ2-2, with a weak D call TRBD1 (5 bases). Germline V gene data show CDR1 as DFQATT and CDR2 as SNEGSKA (reference sequence). The CDR3 loop spans 12 amino acids. The germline V and J ends were trimmed by 5 bases and 4 bases, with 8 bases remaining between them. The CDR3 DNA sequence: TGCAGTGCTCTCAGGGTCACCGGGGAGCTGTTTTTT. Its protein product is CSALRVTGELFF.

This chain connects TRBV5-1 to TRBJ1-1; perhaps TRBD1 as D (6 bases). Between the trimmed V and J ends, which lost 3 bases and 11 bases, there was a span of 14 bases. The V gene's germline CDR1 is SGHRS and CDR2 YFSETQ. The CDR3 loop spans 12 amino acids. The chain's CDR3 is CASSSTGSGAFF. CDR3 in DNA: TGCGCCAGCAGCTCCACAGGGTCCGGGGCTTTCTTT. The full variable domain, in which reference TRBV5-1 and TRBJ1-1 provide the parts outside the CDR3, is KAGVTQTPRYLIKTRGQQVTLSCSPISGHRSVSWYQQTPGQGLQFLFEYFSETQRNKGNFPGRFSGRQFSNSRSEMNVSTLELGDSALYLCASSSTGSGAFFGQGTRLTVV.

This clonotype showed up many times. The V call is TRBV25-1, the J call TRBJ1-1; D may be TRBD1 (5 bases). CDR3 length equals 12 residues. The germline V gene encodes CDR1 MGHDK and CDR2 SYGVNS. The V and J ends lost 4 bases and 6 bases respectively, with 9 bases between them. The DNA for the CDR3 is TGTGCCAGCAGTGCAGGGCCGTCTGAAGCTTTCTTT. Translating it yields CASSAGPSEAFF.